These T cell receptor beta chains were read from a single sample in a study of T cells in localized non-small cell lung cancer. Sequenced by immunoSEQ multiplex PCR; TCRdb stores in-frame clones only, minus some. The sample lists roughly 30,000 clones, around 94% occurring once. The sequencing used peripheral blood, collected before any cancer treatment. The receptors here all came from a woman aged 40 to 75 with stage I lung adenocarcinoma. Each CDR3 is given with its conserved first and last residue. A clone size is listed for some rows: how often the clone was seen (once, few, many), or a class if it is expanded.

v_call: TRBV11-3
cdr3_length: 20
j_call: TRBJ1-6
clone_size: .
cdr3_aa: CASSLRPKLRDRGDNSPLHF

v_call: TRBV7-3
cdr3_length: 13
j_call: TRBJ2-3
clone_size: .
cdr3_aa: CASSLTNTDTQYF

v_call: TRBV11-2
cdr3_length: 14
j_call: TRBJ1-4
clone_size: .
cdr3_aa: CASASPRGREKLFF

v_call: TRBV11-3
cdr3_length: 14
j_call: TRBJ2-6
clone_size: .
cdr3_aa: CAISLSSGANVLTF

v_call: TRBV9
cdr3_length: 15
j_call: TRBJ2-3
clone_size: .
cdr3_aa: CASSVASQGVDTQYF

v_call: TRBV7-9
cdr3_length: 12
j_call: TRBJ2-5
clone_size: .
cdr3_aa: CASSSVPGTQYF

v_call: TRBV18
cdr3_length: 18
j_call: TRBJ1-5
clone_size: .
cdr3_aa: CASSPPADRGHRNQPQHF

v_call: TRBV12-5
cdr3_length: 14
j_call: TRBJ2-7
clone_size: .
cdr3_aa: CASGFWGVSYEQYF

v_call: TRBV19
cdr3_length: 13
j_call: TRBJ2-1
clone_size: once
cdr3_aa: CASSIDTRREQFF

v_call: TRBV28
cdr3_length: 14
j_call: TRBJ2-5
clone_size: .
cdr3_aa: CASSQGTAKETQYF

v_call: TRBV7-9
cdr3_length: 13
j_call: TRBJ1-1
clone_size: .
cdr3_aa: CASSSTENTEAFF

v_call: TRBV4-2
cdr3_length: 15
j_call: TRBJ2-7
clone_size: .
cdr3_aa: CASSSGQGATYEQYF

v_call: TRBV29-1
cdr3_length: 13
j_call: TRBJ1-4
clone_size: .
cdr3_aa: CSAPFPNNEKLFF

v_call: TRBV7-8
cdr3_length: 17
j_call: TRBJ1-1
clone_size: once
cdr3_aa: CASSLEGALGMNTEAFF

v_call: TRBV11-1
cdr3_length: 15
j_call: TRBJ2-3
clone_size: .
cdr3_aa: CASSPGVISTDTQYF

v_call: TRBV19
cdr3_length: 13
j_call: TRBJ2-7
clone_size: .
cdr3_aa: CASSGQASYEQYF

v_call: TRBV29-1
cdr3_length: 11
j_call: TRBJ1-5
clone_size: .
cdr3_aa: CREGAGQPQHF

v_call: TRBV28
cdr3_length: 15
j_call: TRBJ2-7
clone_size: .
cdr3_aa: CASSWTSGGHYEQYF

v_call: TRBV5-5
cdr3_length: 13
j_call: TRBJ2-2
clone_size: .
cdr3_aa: CASSSRETGELFF

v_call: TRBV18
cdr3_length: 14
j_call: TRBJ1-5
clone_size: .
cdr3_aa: CASSGTTGSQPQHF

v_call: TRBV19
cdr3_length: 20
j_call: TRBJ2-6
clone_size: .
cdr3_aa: CARGGTDYQVISSGANVLTF

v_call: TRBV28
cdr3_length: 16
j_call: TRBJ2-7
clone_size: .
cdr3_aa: CASSPSPGQGAIGQYF

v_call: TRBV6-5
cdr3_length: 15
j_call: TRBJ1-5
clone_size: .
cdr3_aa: CASSYSIGANQPQHF

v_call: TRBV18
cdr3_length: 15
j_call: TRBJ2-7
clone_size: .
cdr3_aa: CASSRSGTNRYEQYF

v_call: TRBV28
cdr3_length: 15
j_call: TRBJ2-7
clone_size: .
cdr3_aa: CASTPQSIYAYEQYF

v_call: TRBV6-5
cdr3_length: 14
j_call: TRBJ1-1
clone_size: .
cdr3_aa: CASSYAGAEPEAFF

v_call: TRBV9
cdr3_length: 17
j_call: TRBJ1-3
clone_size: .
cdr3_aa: CASSVAGAPGGENTIYF

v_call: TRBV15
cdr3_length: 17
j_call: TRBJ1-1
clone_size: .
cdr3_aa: CATSREYGGNLNTEAFF

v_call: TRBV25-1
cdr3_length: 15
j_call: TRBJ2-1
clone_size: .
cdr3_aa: CASSKEGLATDEQFF

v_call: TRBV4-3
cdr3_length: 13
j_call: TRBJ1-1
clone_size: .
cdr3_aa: CASSQVYRAEAFF

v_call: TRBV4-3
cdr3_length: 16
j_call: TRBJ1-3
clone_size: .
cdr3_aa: CASSPSVTGARNTIYF

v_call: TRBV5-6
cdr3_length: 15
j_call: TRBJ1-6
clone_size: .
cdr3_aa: CASSALGGGHSPLHF

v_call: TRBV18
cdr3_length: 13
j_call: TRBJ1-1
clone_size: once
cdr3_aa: CASSPLRGPEAFF

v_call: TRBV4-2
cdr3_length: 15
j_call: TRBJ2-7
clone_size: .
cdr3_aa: CASSQVGGSAYEQYF

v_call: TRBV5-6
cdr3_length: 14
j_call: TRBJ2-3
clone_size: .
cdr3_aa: CASSLRGRTDTQYF

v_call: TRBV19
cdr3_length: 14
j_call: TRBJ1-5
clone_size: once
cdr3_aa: CASSRGQGREPQHF

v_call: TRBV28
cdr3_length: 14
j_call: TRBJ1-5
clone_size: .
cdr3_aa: CASSLGERNQPQHF

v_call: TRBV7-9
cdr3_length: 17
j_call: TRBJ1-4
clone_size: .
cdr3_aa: CASSLGTGTGESEKLFF

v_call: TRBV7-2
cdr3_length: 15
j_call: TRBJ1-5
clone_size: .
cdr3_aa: CASSLGGGTLQPQHF

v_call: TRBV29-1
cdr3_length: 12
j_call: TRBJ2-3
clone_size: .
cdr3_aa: CSVVWGRYTQYF

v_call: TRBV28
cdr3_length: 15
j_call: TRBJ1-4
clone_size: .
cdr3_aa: CASSLGGGPDEKLFF

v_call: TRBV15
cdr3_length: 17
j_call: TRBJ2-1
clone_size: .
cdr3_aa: CATSRDLRPYQYNEQFF

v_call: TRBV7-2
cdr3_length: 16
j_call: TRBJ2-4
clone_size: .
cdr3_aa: CASSRTGLLAKNIQYF

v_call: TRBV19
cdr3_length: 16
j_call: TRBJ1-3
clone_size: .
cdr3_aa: CASKDGQAYSGNTIYF

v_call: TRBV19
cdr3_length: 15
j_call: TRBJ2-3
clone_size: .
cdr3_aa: CASSEVAANTDTQYF

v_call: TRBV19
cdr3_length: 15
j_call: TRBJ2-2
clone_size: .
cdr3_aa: CASRSSILNTGELFF

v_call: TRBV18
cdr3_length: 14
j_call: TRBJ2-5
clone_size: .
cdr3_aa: CASSPPGQRETQYF